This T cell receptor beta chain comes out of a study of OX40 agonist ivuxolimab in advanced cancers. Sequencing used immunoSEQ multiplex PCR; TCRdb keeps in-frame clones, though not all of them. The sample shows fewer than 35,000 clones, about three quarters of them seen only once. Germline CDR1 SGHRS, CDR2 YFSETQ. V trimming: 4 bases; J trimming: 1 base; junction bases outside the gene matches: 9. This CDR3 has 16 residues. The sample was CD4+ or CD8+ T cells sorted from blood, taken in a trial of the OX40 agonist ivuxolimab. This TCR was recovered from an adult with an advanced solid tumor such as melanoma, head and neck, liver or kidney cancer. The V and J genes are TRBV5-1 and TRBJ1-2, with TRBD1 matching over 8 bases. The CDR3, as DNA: TGCGCCAGCAGCGTGGACGGGACAGGACATAACTATGGCTACACCTTC. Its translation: CASSVDGTGHNYGYTF.